One sample yielded the 19 T cell receptor beta chains listed below, sequenced in a study of T cells after yellow fever vaccination. TCRdb analysed the 5' RACE reads with MiXCR anew, one entry per CDR3 protein. The sample shows 300,000 to 400,000 distinct CDR3 sequences, 8.1% of them seen only once. Sample: PBMCs, taken about 49 days after the first yellow fever vaccination. The receptors here all came from a man aged 18 to 30 who received the YFV17D yellow fever vaccine.

This chain uses TRBV7-2 with TRBJ1-3; D is unclear. V was clipped by 5 bases and J by 7 bases, with 15 bases between them. CDR1 is SGHTA, CDR2 FQGNSA, per germline. This CDR3 comprises 14 residues. Here the CDR3 reads CASSPALDRNTIYF. The CDR3, as DNA: TGTGCCAGCAGCCCGGCTCTGGATCGGAACACCATATATTTT.

At least ten counts were recorded for this clonotype. This chain links TRBV5-1 with TRBJ2-1; 7 bases agree with TRBD2. Germline lookup yields CDR1 SGHRS and CDR2 YFSETQ. The junction had 9 bases not matched to a gene; V was cut back by 0 bases and J by 6 bases. The CDR3 runs to 16 residues. CDR3 in DNA: TGCGCCAGCAGCTTGGGGCCCCAGCGGGGTCTCAATGAGCAGTTCTTC. Translation gives CASSLGPQRGLNEQFF.

This clonotype was recorded a few times. The V call is TRBV4-1, the J call TRBJ1-6; D is possibly TRBD1 (5 bases). The CDR3 is 16 residues long. Per the germline V gene, CDR1 is MGHRA and CDR2 is YSYEKL. The V and J ends lost 6 bases and 7 bases respectively, with 19 bases between them. The CDR3 spells CASRPIGTLVNSPLHF. The DNA for the CDR3 is TGCGCCAGCAGACCGATTGGGACCCTAGTAAATTCACCCCTCCACTTT.

This clonotype occurred a few times. The genes are TRBV5-1 and TRBJ1-5; D gene unclear. Germline values: CDR1 SGHRS, CDR2 YFSETQ. This CDR3 contains 14 residues. V lost 3 bases, J lost 0 bases, and 7 bases lay in between. In DNA, the CDR3 is TGCGCCAGCAGCTCGGGAGGTAGCAATCAGCCCCAGCATTTT. It is translated as CASSSGGSNQPQHF.

The chain joins TRBV12-3 or TRBV12-4 to TRBJ1-2; D uncertain. The CDR3 totals 15 residues. V was shortened by 3 bases and J by 6 bases, with 17 bases between the two germline ends. The CDR3 DNA is TGTGCCAGCAGTTTTCGCCTTGGAGGTTTAGATGGCTACACCTTC. This translates into CASSFRLGGLDGYTF.

This clonotype was observed a few times. The chain joins TRBV11-2 to TRBJ2-2; D ambiguous. Germline values: CDR1 SGHAT, CDR2 FQNNGV. The CDR3 sequence is 12 residues long. V shed 8 bases and J shed 6 bases, with 10 bases lying between them. Here the CDR3 reads CASASVAGELFF. The CDR3 DNA sequence: TGTGCCAGCGCCTCCGTAGCCGGGGAGCTGTTTTTT.

At least ten counts were recorded for this clonotype. The chain combines TRBV12-3 or TRBV12-4 with TRBJ2-6; no clear D gene. V was shortened by 3 bases and J by 0 bases, with 12 bases between the two germline ends. CDR3 size: 17 residues. CDR3 loop: CASSLTHGNSGANVLTF. The CDR3 DNA reads TGTGCCAGCAGTTTGACCCACGGCAACTCTGGGGCCAACGTCCTGACTTTC.

The chain couples TRBV12-3 or TRBV12-4 to TRBJ1-2; no reliable D call. V was shortened by 5 bases and J by 8 bases, with 12 bases between the two germline ends. This CDR3 comprises 12 residues. Here the CDR3 reads CASSPDLEGYTF. The CDR3 bases are TGTGCCAGCAGTCCAGACTTGGAAGGCTACACCTTC.

CDR3 protein: CASSVLIRREFETQYF. As DNA, the CDR3 is TGTGCCAGCAGCGTACTAATACGTCGAGAGTTTGAGACCCAGTACTTC. V and J are TRBV21-1 and TRBJ2-5. TRBV21-1 is listed as a pseudogene. The CDR3 consists of 16 residues.

The chain has TRBV6-2 or TRBV6-3 and TRBJ1-1, with D unclear. V lost 9 bases and J lost 2, with 13 bases in between. This CDR3 comprises 13 residues. The germline gives CDR1 MNHEY, CDR2 SVGEGT. This CDR3 is CARPPDVNTEAFF. The CDR3 DNA is TGTGCCAGACCCCCTGACGTTAACACTGAAGCTTTCTTT.

Only a few counts were recorded for this clonotype. V usage is TRBV20-1 and J usage is TRBJ2-1; 7 nucleotides line up with TRBD2. The CDR3 is made up of 16 amino acids. V was pared by 0 bases and J by 0 bases, with 5 bases of the junction left unmatched. Germline CDR1 DFQATT, CDR2 SNEGSKA (reference sequence). The CDR3 protein is CSARDRRGSSYNEQFF. CDR3 nucleotide sequence: TGCAGTGCTAGAGACCGGCGGGGGAGCTCCTACAATGAGCAGTTCTTC.

In its sample, this clonotype was seen a few times. V is TRBV28 and J is TRBJ1-5; perhaps TRBD1 as D (5 bases). V lost 2 bases to trimming and J lost 8 bases, with 7 bases between them. This CDR3 has 12 residues. Germline-derived CDR1 and CDR2 are MDHEN and SYDVKM. The CDR3 protein is CASSLDSEPQHF. In DNA form, the CDR3 reads TGTGCCAGCAGTTTAGACAGCGAGCCCCAGCATTTT.

This clonotype was seen only a few times. This sequence joins TRBV20-1 and TRBJ2-1, with a weak D call TRBD2 (6 bases). Germline V gene sequence: CDR1 DFQATT, CDR2 SNEGSKA (reference sequence). V shed 3 bases and J shed 15 bases, with 18 bases lying between them. The CDR3 is 12 amino acids. CDR3 loop: CSASGEEGSTFF. CDR3 nucleotides: TGCAGTGCTAGCGGGGAGGAGGGATCGACGTTCTTC.

This clonotype has just a few counts. V gene TRBV5-1 combines with J gene TRBJ2-5; D is possibly TRBD2 (5 bases). CDR1 is SGHRS, CDR2 YFSETQ, per germline. The CDR3 spans 14 residues. V dropped 0 bases and J dropped 4 bases, with 10 bases sitting between them. The CDR3 sequence is CASSLDTRGETQYF. CDR3 DNA: TGCGCCAGCAGCTTGGATACCCGGGGAGAGACCCAGTACTTC.

J is TRBJ1-1 and V is TRBV7-9; D is unresolved. Germline assignment: CDR1 SEHNR and CDR2 FQNEAQ (reference sequence). Trimming cost V 0 bases and J 10 bases, with 9 bases left between them. The CDR3 is 12 residues long. The CDR3 reads CASSLASSSAFF. In nucleotides, the CDR3 is TGTGCCAGCAGCTTAGCGTCGAGTTCAGCTTTCTTT.

This sequence joins TRBV7-9 and TRBJ1-2; 9 nucleotides line up with TRBD1. Germline V gene lookup returns CDR1 SEHNR and CDR2 FQNEAQ (reference sequence). CDR3 length equals 14 residues. V lost 5 bases to trimming and J lost 5 bases; unmatched junction nucleotides: 6. The CDR3 nucleotides are TGTGCCAGCAGCAAACAGGGGGCGGAATATGGCTACACCTTC. The encoded protein is CASSKQGAEYGYTF.

The J gene is TRBJ2-5, the V gene TRBV7-3, with TRBD2 matching over 10 bases. V gave up 5 bases and J gave up 0 bases; unmatched junction bases: 3. The germline CDR1 and CDR2 sequences are SGHTA and FQGTGA. CDR3 length equals 15 residues. The CDR3 reads CASSLAGVDQETQYF. The CDR3, as DNA: TGTGCCAGCAGCCTAGCGGGGGTGGACCAAGAGACCCAGTACTTC.

The table lists this clonotype with a few counts. The CDR3 loop reads CASSRVSGDPTNEKLFF. The CDR3 bases are TGCGCCAGCAGCCGGGTATCCGGGGACCCAACTAATGAAAAACTGTTTTTT. V and J are TRBV4-1 and TRBJ1-4; tentatively, D is TRBD1 (5 bases). Trimming left V 4 bases short and J 0 bases short, with 15 bases between. CDR1 and CDR2 (germline): MGHRA, YSYEKL. This CDR3 has 17 amino acids.

This clonotype has a handful of counts. The genes are TRBV5-4 and TRBJ2-3, with 8 positions matching TRBD2. CDR1 and CDR2 from the germline V gene are SGHNT and YYREEE (reference sequence). The J segment lost 0 bases and the V segment lost 1 base, leaving 4 bases of the junction unmatched. The CDR3 has 16 amino acids. CDR3 in DNA: TGTGCCAGCAGCTTGAGGGCGGGGGGCAGCACAGATACGCAGTATTTT. It is translated as CASSLRAGGSTDTQYF.